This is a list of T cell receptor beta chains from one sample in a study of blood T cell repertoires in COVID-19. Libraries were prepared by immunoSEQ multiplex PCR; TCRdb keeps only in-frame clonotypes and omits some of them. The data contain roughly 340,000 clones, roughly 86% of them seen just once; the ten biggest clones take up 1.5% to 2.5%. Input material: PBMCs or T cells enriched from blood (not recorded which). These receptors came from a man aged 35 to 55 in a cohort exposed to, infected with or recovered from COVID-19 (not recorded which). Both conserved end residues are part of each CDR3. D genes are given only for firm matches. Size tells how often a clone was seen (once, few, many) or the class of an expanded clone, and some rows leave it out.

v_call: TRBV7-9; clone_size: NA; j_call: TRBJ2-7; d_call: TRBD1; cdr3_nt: TGTGCCAGCAGCGTCGCCGGGACAGGGACGTCCAACGAGCAGTACTTC; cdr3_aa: CASSVAGTGTSNEQYF
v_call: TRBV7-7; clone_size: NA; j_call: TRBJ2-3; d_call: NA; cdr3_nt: TGTGCCAGCAGCGTAGACAGGAGAGATACGCAGTATTTT; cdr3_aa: CASSVDRRDTQYF
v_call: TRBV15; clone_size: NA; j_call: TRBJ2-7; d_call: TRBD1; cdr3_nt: TGTGCCACCAGCAGGGGGGACAGTTACGAGCAGTACTTC; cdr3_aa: CATSRGDSYEQYF
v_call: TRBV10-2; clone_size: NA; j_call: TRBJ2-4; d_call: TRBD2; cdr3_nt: TGCGCCAGCAGTAAGCGGGAGGTGGGCAAAAACATTCAGTACTTC; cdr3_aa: CASSKREVGKNIQYF
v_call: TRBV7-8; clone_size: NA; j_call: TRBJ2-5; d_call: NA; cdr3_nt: TGTGCCAGCAGCTTAGTTGGGGGCGGGGAGACCCAGTACTTC; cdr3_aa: CASSLVGGGETQYF
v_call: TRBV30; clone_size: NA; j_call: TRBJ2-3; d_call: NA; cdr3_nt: TGTGCCTGGAGAACCGGGACAAGCACAGATACGCAGTATTTT; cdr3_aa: CAWRTGTSTDTQYF
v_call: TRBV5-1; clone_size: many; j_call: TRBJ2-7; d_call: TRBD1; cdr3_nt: TGCGCCAGCAGCCCTCAGGGACAGGGTCCCTACGAGCAGTACTTC; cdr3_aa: CASSPQGQGPYEQYF
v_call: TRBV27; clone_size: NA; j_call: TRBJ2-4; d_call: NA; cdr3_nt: TGTGCCAGCAGTCACCAGGGGTTAGCCAAAAACATTCAGTACTTC; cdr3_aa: CASSHQGLAKNIQYF
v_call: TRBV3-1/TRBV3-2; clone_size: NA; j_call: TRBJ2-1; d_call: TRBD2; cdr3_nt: TGTGCCAGCAGCCTCGGACTAGCGGCGGGCGGGGAGCAGTTCTTC; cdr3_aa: CASSLGLAAGGEQFF
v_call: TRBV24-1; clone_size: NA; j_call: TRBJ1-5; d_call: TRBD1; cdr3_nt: TGTGCCACCAGTGATTTGTCCGGGACAGAAGTTTATAGCAATCAGCCCCAGCATTTT; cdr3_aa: CATSDLSGTEVYSNQPQHF
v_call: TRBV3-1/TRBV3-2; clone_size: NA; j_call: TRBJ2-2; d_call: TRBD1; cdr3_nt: TGTGCCAGCAGCCGGGGGGACAGGAGGACCCGGGAGCTGTTTTTT; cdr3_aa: CASSRGDRRTRELFF
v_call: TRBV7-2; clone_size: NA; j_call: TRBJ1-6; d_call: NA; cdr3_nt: TGTGCCAGCAGCTTAGTACAGAGCTATAATTCACCCCTCCACTTT; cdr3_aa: CASSLVQSYNSPLHF
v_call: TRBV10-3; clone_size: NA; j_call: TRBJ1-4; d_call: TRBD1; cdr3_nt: TGTGCCATCCGAGGGGACAGTAATGAAAAACTGTTTTTT; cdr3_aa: CAIRGDSNEKLFF
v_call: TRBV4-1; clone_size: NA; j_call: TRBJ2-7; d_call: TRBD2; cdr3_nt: TGCGCCAGCAGCCAAGGCGGGGGGAGAGAGTACGAGCAGTACTTC; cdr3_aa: CASSQGGGREYEQYF
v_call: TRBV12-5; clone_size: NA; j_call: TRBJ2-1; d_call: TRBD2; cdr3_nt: TGTGCTAGTGGTTTGACAATAGCGGGAGCCTACAATGAGCAGTTCTTC; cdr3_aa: CASGLTIAGAYNEQFF